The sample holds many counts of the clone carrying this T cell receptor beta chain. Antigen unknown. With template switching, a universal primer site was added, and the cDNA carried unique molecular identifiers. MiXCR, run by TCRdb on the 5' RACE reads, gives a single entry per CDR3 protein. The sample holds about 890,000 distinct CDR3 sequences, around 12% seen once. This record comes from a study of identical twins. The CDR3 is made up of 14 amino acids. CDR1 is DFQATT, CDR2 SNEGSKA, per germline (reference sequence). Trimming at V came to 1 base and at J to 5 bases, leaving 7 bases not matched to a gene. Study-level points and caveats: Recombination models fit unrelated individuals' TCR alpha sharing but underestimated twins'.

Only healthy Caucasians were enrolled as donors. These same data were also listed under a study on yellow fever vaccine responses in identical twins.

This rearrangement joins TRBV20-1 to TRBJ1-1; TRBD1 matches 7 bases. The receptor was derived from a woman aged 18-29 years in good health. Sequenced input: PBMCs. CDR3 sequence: CSARGPDRETEAFF. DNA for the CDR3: TGCAGTGCTAGAGGTCCAGACAGGGAAACTGAAGCTTTCTTT.